This TCR beta chain was sequenced for a study of T-cell reconstitution after alpha-beta-depleted transplantation in children. Germline lookup yields CDR1 MNHEY and CDR2 SVGEGT. The CDR3 extends over 15 amino acids. V lost 5 bases, J lost 3 bases, and 17 bases lay in between. This clonotype was counted many times. Its antigen is unknown. Construction of the TCRbeta library involved unique molecular identifiers. TCRdb re-called the PCR reads with MiXCR, one entry per CDR3 protein. This table has about a million distinct CDR3 sequences, roughly 29% appearing once. Regarding the study as a whole: At around two months after transplant, the alpha-beta T cells were reportedly derived from several hundred expanded clones that came from non-depleted graft cells. Fresh T-cell production supplied most of the T-cell counts and diversity seen one year after transplant. The high TCRbeta diversity at day 60 in some patients came from surviving recipient T cells and thymic progenitors.

The chain carries TRBV6-2 or TRBV6-3 and TRBJ2-7; D is unclear. This receptor was obtained from a boy under three years old who had a stem cell transplant for SCID, so the T cells may come from the graft donor. The source material was PBMCs, mostly from graft donor cells, sampled 360 days after TCRalphabeta/CD19-depleted stem cell transplant. This CDR3 is CASSKKRTGSYEQYF. Written as DNA, the CDR3 is TGTGCCAGCAGTAAAAAGAGGACGGGCAGCTACGAGCAGTACTTC.